This T cell receptor (beta chain) appears in the sequencing data of a study of cytomegalovirus exposure and HLA in healthy donors. At the level of the study: Unique TCRs from HLA-typed donors, approximately 80 million of them, were held in an early data release.

Despite likely unrecorded immune exposures, the donors were nominally healthy at the time of sampling. 13 Jbeta primers and 60 Vbeta primers were used for the PCR. Some clones are missing from TCRdb's copy, which holds only in-frame ones; the method was immunoSEQ multiplex PCR. This sample carries 150,000 to 200,000 clones, more than 70% of them seen once, and the ten largest clones take around 4.1%. The germline gives CDR1 SGHVS, CDR2 FNYEAQ. The V gene end was trimmed by 4 bases and the J gene end by 3 bases; junction bases not matched to a gene: 4. This CDR3 spans 15 amino acids. This receptor was obtained from a woman aged 50 to 60 in good health and CMV-seropositive. The sample comprised PBMCs. The chain combines TRBV7-6 with TRBJ2-2, with TRBD1 identical over 8 bases. CDR3: CASSSRQGYTGELFF. The CDR3 region has the DNA TGTGCCAGCAGCTCCAGACAGGGGTACACCGGGGAGCTGTTTTTT.